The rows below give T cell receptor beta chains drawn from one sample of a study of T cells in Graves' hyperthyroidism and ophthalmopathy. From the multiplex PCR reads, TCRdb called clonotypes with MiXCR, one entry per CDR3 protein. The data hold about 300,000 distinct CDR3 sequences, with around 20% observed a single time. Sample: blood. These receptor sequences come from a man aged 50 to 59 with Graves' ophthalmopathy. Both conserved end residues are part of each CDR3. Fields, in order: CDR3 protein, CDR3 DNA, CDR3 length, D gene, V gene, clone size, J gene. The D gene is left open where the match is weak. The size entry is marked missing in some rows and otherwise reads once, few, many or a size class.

CASSLFFSGVSTDTQYF TGTGCCAGCAGCTTGTTTTTCTCGGGGGTTAGCACAGATACGCAGTATTTT 17 . TRBV5-6 few TRBJ2-3
CSARVLAYEQYF TGCAGTGCTAGAGTGCTAGCCTACGAGCAGTACTTC 12 . TRBV20-1 few TRBJ2-7
CASSRGLGRTDTQYF TGTGCCAGCAGCCGGGGACTCGGTCGCACAGATACGCAGTATTTT 15 . TRBV7-9 many TRBJ2-3
CSAREGGQGAEKLFF TGCAGTGCTAGAGAGGGGGGACAGGGGGCAGAAAAACTGTTTTTT 15 TRBD1 TRBV20-1 few TRBJ1-4
CASSPGTGLRDEQFF TGTGCCAGCAGCCCCGGGACAGGGCTTAGGGATGAGCAGTTCTTC 15 TRBD1 TRBV6-2/TRBV6-3 . TRBJ2-1
CASSLVALIGTSGVNEQFF TGTGCCAGCAGTTTAGTAGCGCTTATCGGGACTAGCGGGGTCAATGAGCAGTTCTTC 19 TRBD2 TRBV27 many TRBJ2-1
CASSPRPGGEATNEKLFF TGTGCCAGCAGCCCCCGCCCAGGGGGAGAGGCAACTAATGAAAAACTGTTTTTT 18 TRBD1 TRBV7-9 many TRBJ1-4
CASSSGQTNTEALF TGTGCCAGTAGTTCGGGACAAACGAACACTGAAGCTCTCTTT 14 . TRBV19 . TRBJ1-1
CASSQEVAETEAFF TGTGCCAGCAGCCAAGAGGTGGCGGAGACTGAAGCTTTCTTT 14 . TRBV4-2 . TRBJ1-1
CASSQDRWDRVHTDTQYF TGTGCCAGCAGCCAAGATCGGTGGGACAGGGTACACACAGATACGCAGTATTTT 18 TRBD1 TRBV14 . TRBJ2-3
CASSRGLAGNEQFF TGTGCCAGCAGCCGGGGACTAGCGGGTAATGAGCAGTTCTTC 14 TRBD2 TRBV7-2 many TRBJ2-1
CSARDLRQTQSAYYGYTF TGCAGTGCTAGAGACCTACGACAGACACAATCCGCCTACTATGGCTACACCTTC 18 . TRBV20-1 few TRBJ1-2
CASSRQGINEKLFF TGTGCCAGCAGCCGACAGGGCATTAATGAAAAACTGTTTTTT 14 TRBD1 TRBV12-3/TRBV12-4 few TRBJ1-4
CSALSSGRLQETQYF TGCAGTGCCCTATCTAGCGGGAGGCTGCAAGAGACCCAGTACTTC 15 TRBD2 TRBV20-1 . TRBJ2-5
CATSDFPRTSGVNEQFF TGTGCCACCAGTGATTTCCCCCGGACTAGCGGGGTCAATGAGCAGTTCTTC 17 TRBD2 TRBV24-1 many TRBJ2-1